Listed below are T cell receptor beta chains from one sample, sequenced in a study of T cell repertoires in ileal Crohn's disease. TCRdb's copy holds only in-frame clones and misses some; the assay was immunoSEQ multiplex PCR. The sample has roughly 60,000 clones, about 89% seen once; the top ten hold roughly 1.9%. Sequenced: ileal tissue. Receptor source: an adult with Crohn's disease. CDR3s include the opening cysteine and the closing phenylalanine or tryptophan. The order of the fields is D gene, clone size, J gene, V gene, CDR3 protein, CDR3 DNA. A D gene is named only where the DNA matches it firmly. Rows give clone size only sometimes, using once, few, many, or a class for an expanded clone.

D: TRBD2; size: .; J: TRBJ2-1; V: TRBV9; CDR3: CASSGQRETVHNEQFF; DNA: TGTGCCAGCAGCGGACAGCGGGAGACGGTCCACAATGAGCAGTTCTTC
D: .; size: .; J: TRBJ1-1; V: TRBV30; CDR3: CAWSGAAGTEAFF; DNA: TGTGCCTGGAGTGGTGCGGCGGGGACTGAAGCTTTCTTT
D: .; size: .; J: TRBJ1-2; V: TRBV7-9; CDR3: CASSPPLLVRGNYGYTF; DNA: TGTGCCAGCAGCCCCCCCCTCCTCGTGAGAGGAAACTATGGCTACACCTTC
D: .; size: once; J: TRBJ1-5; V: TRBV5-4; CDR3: CASSFDRGINQPQHF; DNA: TGTGCCAGCAGCTTCGACCGGGGAATCAATCAGCCCCAGCATTTT
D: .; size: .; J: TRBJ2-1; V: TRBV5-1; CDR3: CASSSPGAYNEQFF; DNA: TGCGCCAGCAGCTCACCGGGAGCCTACAATGAGCAGTTCTTC
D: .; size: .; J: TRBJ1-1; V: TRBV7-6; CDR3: CASSLAPTGGRNTEAFF; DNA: TGTGCCAGCAGCTTAGCGCCAACAGGTGGCAGGAACACTGAAGCTTTCTTT
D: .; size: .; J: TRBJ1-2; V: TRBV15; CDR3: CATSPRLEGGGYTF; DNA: TGTGCCACCAGCCCGCGGCTGGAGGGTGGCGGCTACACCTTC
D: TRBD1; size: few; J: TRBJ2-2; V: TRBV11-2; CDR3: CASSRDRQGGTGELFF; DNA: TGTGCCAGCAGCCGCGACCGACAGGGTGGCACCGGGGAGCTGTTTTTT
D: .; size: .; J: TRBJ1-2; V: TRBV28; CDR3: CASSPSGGYGYTF; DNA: TGTGCCAGCAGCCCGTCGGGAGGCTATGGCTACACCTTC
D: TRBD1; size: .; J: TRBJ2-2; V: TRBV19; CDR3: CASSIRGQMNTGELFF; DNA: TGTGCCAGTAGTATAAGGGGGCAGATGAACACCGGGGAGCTGTTTTTT
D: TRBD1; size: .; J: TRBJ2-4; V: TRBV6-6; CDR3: CASSYPQGRNIQYF; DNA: TGTGCCAGCAGTTACCCACAGGGGCGCAACATTCAGTACTTC
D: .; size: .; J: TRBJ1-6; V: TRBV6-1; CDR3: CASLSDSRGSLHF; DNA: TGTGCCAGCCTGAGTGACAGCCGAGGATCCCTCCACTTT
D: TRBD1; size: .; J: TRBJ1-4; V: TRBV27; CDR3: CASSRQGAFEKLFF; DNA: TGTGCCAGCAGTCGACAGGGGGCTTTTGAAAAACTGTTTTTT
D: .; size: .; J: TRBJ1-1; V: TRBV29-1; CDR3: CSVAHQNTEAFF; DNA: TGCAGCGTTGCACACCAGAACACTGAAGCTTTCTTT
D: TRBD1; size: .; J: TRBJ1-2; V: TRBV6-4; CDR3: CASSDPDRGIHGYTF; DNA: TGTGCCAGCAGTGACCCGGACAGGGGGATACATGGCTACACCTTC
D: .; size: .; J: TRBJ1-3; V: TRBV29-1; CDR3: CSVGAGFSGNTIYF; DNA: TGCAGCGTTGGTGCAGGGTTCTCTGGAAACACCATATATTTT
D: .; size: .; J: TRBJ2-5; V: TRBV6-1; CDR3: CASTVGGRVAETQYF; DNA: TGTGCCAGCACCGTGGGGGGAAGGGTGGCCGAGACCCAGTACTTC
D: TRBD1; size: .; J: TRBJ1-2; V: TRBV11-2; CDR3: CASSFGTGLGGYTF; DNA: TGTGCCAGCAGCTTCGGGACAGGCCTAGGGGGCTACACCTTC
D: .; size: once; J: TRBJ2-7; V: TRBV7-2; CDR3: CASSLFLDIYEQYF; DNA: TGTGCCAGCAGCTTATTCCTAGATATCTACGAGCAGTACTTC
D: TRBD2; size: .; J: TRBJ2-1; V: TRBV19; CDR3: CASTASGSSYNEQFF; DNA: TGTGCCAGTACCGCTAGCGGGAGTTCTTACAATGAGCAGTTCTTC
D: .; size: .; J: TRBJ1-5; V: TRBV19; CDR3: CASSTGVEQPQHF; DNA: TGTGCCAGTAGTACAGGGGTTGAGCAGCCCCAGCATTTT
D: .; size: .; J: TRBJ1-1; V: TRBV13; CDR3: CASRASGAGVRYAEAFF; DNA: TGTGCCAGCAGGGCGAGCGGGGCGGGTGTTAGGTACGCTGAAGCTTTCTTT
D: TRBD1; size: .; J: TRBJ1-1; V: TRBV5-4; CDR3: CAVRRDRDNTEAFF; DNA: TGTGCCGTCAGGCGCGACAGGGATAACACTGAAGCTTTCTTT
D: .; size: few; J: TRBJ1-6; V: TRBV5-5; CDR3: CASSLGGVGNSPLHF; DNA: TGTGCCAGCAGCTTGGGCGGGGTAGGGAATTCACCCCTCCACTTT
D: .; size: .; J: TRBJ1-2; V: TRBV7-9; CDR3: CASSSFKGNYGYTF; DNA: TGTGCCAGCAGCTCATTCAAGGGGAACTATGGCTACACCTTC
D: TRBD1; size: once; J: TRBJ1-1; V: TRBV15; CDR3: CATSRALQGQGTEAFF; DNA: TGTGCCACCAGCAGAGCATTACAGGGGCAGGGGACTGAAGCTTTCTTT
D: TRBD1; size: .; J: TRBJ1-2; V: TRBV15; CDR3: CATSRPRQGVYGYTF; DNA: TGTGCCACCAGCAGACCCAGACAGGGGGTCTATGGCTACACCTTC
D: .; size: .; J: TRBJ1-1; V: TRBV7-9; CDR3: CASSPNPILRRTTEAFF; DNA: TGTGCCAGCAGCCCTAATCCGATCCTCAGGAGGACCACTGAAGCTTTCTTT
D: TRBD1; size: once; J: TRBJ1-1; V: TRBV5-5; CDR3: CASSARPTGVGTEAFF; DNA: TGTGCCAGCAGCGCCCGGCCAACAGGGGTAGGCACTGAAGCTTTCTTT
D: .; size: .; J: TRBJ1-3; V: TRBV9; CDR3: CASSNQFSGNTIYF; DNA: TGTGCCAGCAGCAACCAGTTCTCTGGAAACACCATATATTTT
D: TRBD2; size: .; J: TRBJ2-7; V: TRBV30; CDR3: CAWSVNVGGRTYF; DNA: TGTGCCTGGAGTGTTAACGTAGGCGGGAGAACGTACTTC
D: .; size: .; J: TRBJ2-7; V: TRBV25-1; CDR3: CASTMGGATYEQYF; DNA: TGTGCCAGCACCATGGGAGGCGCAACCTACGAGCAGTACTTC
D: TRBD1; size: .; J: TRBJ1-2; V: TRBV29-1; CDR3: CSVDRGGGGYTF; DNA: TGCAGCGTGGACAGGGGAGGTGGCGGCTACACCTTC
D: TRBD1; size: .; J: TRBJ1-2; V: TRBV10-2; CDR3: CASSRDRGSGNYGYTF; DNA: TGCGCCAGCAGCCGGGACAGGGGTTCCGGCAACTATGGCTACACCTTC
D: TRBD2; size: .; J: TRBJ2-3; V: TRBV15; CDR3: CATSRDGPGLALGTQYF; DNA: TGTGCCACCAGCAGAGACGGACCGGGACTAGCATTAGGGACGCAGTATTTT
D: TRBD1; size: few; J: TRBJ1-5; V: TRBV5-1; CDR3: CASSWGDRENQPQHF; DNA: TGCGCCAGCAGCTGGGGGGACAGGGAGAATCAGCCCCAGCATTTT
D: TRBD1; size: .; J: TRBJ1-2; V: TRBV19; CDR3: CASSLGQGRGYTF; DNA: TGTGCCAGTAGTCTTGGACAGGGTCGGGGCTACACCTTC
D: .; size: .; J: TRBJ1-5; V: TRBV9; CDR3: CASSVDLVYQPQHF; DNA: TGTGCCAGCAGCGTAGATCTTGTCTATCAGCCCCAGCATTTT
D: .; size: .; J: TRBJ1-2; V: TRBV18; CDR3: CASSPQARGRGYGYTF; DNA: TGTGCCAGCTCACCCCAAGCCAGAGGGCGCGGCTATGGCTACACCTTC
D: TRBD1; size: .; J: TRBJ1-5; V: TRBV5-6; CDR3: CASSLYRGLNQPQHF; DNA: TGTGCCAGCAGCTTATACAGGGGGCTCAATCAGCCCCAGCATTTT
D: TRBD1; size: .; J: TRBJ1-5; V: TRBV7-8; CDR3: CASSSPTGNSNQPQHF; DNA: TGTGCCAGCAGCTCACCGACAGGGAACAGCAATCAGCCCCAGCATTTT
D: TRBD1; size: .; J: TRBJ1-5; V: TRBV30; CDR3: CAWSVGTVDQPQHF; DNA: TGTGCCTGGAGTGTAGGGACAGTAGATCAGCCCCAGCATTTT
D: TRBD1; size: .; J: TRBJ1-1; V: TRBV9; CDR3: CASSIRTGGNTEAFF; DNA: TGTGCCAGCAGCATCCGAACAGGGGGCAACACTGAAGCTTTCTTT
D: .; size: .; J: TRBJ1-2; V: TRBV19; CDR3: CASSSRVAYGYTF; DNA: TGTGCCAGTAGTTCCCGGGTCGCCTATGGCTACACCTTC
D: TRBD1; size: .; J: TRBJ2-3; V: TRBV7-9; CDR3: CASSLLQGAGTDTQYF; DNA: TGTGCCAGCAGCTTATTGCAGGGGGCAGGCACAGATACGCAGTATTTT
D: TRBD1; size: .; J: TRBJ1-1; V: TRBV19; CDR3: CASSIQGQGALGAFF; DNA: TGTGCCAGTAGTATACAAGGACAGGGAGCCTTGGGAGCTTTCTTT
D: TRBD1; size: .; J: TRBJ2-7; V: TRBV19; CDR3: CASSSVGTGVEQYF; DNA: TGTGCCAGTAGTTCAGTAGGGACAGGGGTCGAGCAGTACTTC
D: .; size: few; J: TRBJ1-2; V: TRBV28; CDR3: CASERGGNYGYTF; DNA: TGTGCCAGTGAACGAGGAGGTAACTATGGCTACACCTTC
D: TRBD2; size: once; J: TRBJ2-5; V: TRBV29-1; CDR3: CSVSAGVKETQYF; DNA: TGCAGCGTTTCTGCGGGAGTGAAAGAGACCCAGTACTTC
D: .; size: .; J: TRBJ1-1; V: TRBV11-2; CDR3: CASSLVAGYYEAFF; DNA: TGTGCCAGCAGCTTAGTCGCCGGGTACTATGAAGCTTTCTTT
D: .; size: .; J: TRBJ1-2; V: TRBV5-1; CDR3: CASSLAENYGYTF; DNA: TGCGCCAGCAGCTTGGCCGAGAACTATGGCTACACCTTC
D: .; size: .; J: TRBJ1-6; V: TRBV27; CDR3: CASPKTAPNSPLHF; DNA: TGTGCCAGCCCCAAGACAGCCCCAAATTCACCCCTCCACTTT
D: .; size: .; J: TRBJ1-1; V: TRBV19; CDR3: CASRTGSNTEAFF; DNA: TGTGCCAGTAGAACAGGGTCAAACACTGAAGCTTTCTTT